Following are 19 T cell receptor beta chains from one sample sequenced in a study of blood T cell repertoires in COVID-19. The method was immunoSEQ multiplex PCR; TCRdb's version includes in-frame clones alone and lacks a portion of them. The data show tens of thousands of clones, with 75% to 90% seen just once and roughly 5.5% held by the top ten. The sample comprised peripheral blood. These receptor sequences come from a man of 80 years or more with acute or convalescent COVID-19.

The chain carries TRBV11-2 and TRBJ1-4, with 11 bases that match TRBD1. After removal of 5 bases from V and 10 bases from J, the junction contained 9 bases not matched to a gene. The CDR3 is 15 residues long. CDR1 SGHAT and CDR2 FQNNGV come from the germline V gene. The CDR3 nucleotides are TGTGCCAGCAGCCCCACCGGGACAGGGGGAGGAAAACTGTTTTTT. Protein product: CASSPTGTGGGKLFF.

The count of this clone is one. The chain recombines TRBV5-5 with TRBJ1-2, with 9 bases aligning to TRBD1. Trimming took 1 base from V and 5 from J; bases not matched to a gene: 3. The CDR3 covers 14 residues. The germline CDR1 and CDR2 sequences are SGHKS and YYEKEE (reference sequence). The CDR3 coding sequence is TGTGCCAGCAGCTTGAACAGGGGGCAATATGGCTACACCTTC. This translates into CASSLNRGQYGYTF. The entire variable domain, with the rest obtained from reference TRBV5-5 and TRBJ1-2, is as follows: DAGVTQSPTHLIKTRGQQVTLRCSPISGHKSVSWYQQVLGQGPQFIFQYYEKEERGRGNFPDRFSARQFPNYSSELNVNALLLGDSALYLCASSLNRGQYGYTFGSGTRLTVV.

This clone appeared once. The chain employs TRBV10-3 and TRBJ1-2, with a possible D match to TRBD1 (5 bases). This CDR3 has 14 amino acids. The germline gives CDR1 ENHRY, CDR2 SYGVKD. The germline V and J ends were trimmed by 6 bases and 6 bases, with 17 bases remaining between them. CDR3 coding DNA: TGTGCCATCAGCGGGGGGAGGACTTGGGATGGCTACACCTTC. Its translation: CAISGGRTWDGYTF.

The genes are TRBV9 and TRBJ2-7; tentative D call: TRBD1 (6 bases). Germline values: CDR1 SGDLS, CDR2 YYNGEE. The CDR3 totals 16 residues. Trimming removed 0 bases from V and 2 bases from J, with 15 bases in between. The CDR3 DNA sequence: TGTGCCAGCAGCGTAGGGGCTAGGAAGGGGGCCTACGAGCAGTACTTC. Translating gives CASSVGARKGAYEQYF.

The V call is TRBV7-2, the J call TRBJ1-3; TRBD1 is a possible D gene (5 bases). CDR1 is SGHTA, CDR2 FQGNSA, per germline. This CDR3 spans 16 amino acids. V was cut by 6 bases and J by 1 base, with 16 bases left in between. As DNA, the CDR3 is TGTGCCAGCAGTCTAGACAACGGGGGGTCTGGAAACACCATATATTTT. Protein sequence: CASSLDNGGSGNTIYF.

The rearrangement joins TRBV6-2 or TRBV6-3 to TRBJ1-2; 9 bases match TRBD1. The CDR3 is made up of 14 amino acids. Germline V gene sequence: CDR1 MNHEY, CDR2 SVGEGT. With V trimmed by 0 bases and J by 4 bases, 0 bases remained unmatched. The CDR3 DNA reads as TGTGCCAGCAGTTACTCGGGACAGGGCTATGGCTACACCTTC. Translating it yields CASSYSGQGYGYTF.

The chain joins TRBV6-5 to TRBJ2-3; the match to TRBD2 covers 9 bases. The length of the CDR3 is 14 residues. V shed 8 bases and J 1 base; nucleotides not matched to a gene: 4. CDR1 MNHEY and CDR2 SVGAGI come from the germline V gene. CDR3 region: CASRAGGRTDTQYF. The CDR3, as DNA: TGTGCCAGCCGGGCGGGGGGGCGCACAGATACGCAGTATTTT.

This chain uses TRBV30 with TRBJ2-7; TRBD1 aligns across 7 bases. From germline, CDR1 is GTSNPN and CDR2 SVGIG (reference sequence). The ends lost 4 bases at V and 5 bases at J; junction bases unmatched: 14. This CDR3 is 15 amino acids long. The CDR3 is CAWTRKGAIRNEQYF. For the CDR3, the DNA is TGTGCCTGGACGAGAAAGGGGGCAATTCGCAACGAGCAGTACTTC.

This clone was found once. This chain links TRBV2 with TRBJ2-7; TRBD2 might be the D (5 bases). The germline V gene encodes CDR1 SNHLY and CDR2 FYNNEI. V was trimmed by 7 bases and J by 0 bases, leaving 13 bases between them. The CDR3 extends over 14 amino acids. Written as DNA, the CDR3 is TGTGCCAGCAATCAGAGGGAAAGCTCCTACGAGCAGTACTTC. Its translation: CASNQRESSYEQYF.

The chain couples TRBV11-2 to TRBJ2-2, with 8 bases identical to TRBD1. This CDR3 region has 16 residues. Germline trimming cut 5 bases from V and 4 bases from J; bases unmatched to any gene: 9. Germline CDR1 is SGHAT and CDR2 is FQNNGV. The CDR3: CASSPPRTGSTGELFF. In nucleotides, the CDR3 is TGTGCCAGCAGCCCCCCCCGGACAGGGAGCACCGGGGAGCTGTTTTTT.

The chain joins TRBV19 to TRBJ2-5; D unresolved. Trimming stripped 1 base from V and 5 bases from J, with 14 bases between. Germline CDR1 LNHDA, CDR2 SQIVND (reference sequence). This CDR3 contains 15 residues. CDR3 nucleotide sequence: TGTGCCAGTAGTATAGGATTCAGCCTGAGGGAGACCCAGTACTTC. Translating it yields CASSIGFSLRETQYF.

The chain uses TRBV6-2 or TRBV6-3 and TRBJ2-7; 7 bases fit TRBD2. The CDR3 extends over 16 amino acids. V was pared by 0 bases and J by 2 bases, with 7 bases of the junction left unmatched. Germline V lookup: CDR1 MNHEY, CDR2 SVGEGT. The CDR3 here is CASSYSLMAGAYEQYF. The CDR3 nucleotides read TGTGCCAGCAGTTACTCACTCATGGCGGGAGCCTACGAGCAGTACTTC.

The V gene is TRBV19, the J gene TRBJ1-5; D might be TRBD1 (5 bases). The germline gives CDR1 LNHDA, CDR2 SQIVND (reference sequence). The CDR3 length is 15 residues. Between the trimmed V and J ends, which lost 10 bases and 5 bases, there was a span of 21 bases. This chain's CDR3 is CATEPRTSEYQPQHF. As DNA, the CDR3 is TGTGCCACTGAGCCCCGGACATCAGAATATCAGCCCCAGCATTTT. Full variable domain (outside the CDR3, taken from reference TRBV19 and TRBJ1-5): DGGITQSPKYLFRKEGQNVTLSCEQNLNHDAMYWYRQDPGQGLRLIYYSQIVNDFQKGDIAEGYSVSREKKESFPLTVTSAQKNPTAFYLCATEPRTSEYQPQHFGDGTRLSIL.

This clone has a single count. As DNA, the CDR3 is TGTGCCAGCAACTTAGACAGGGCGACATATCAGCCCCAGCATTTT. It is translated as CASNLDRATYQPQHF. This sequence joins TRBV6-5 and TRBJ1-5; 7 bases agree with TRBD1. The V gene end was trimmed by 7 bases and the J gene end by 5 bases; junction bases not matched to a gene: 11. Germline-derived CDR1 and CDR2 are MNHEY and SVGAGI. This CDR3 has 15 residues.

This sequence joins TRBV6-5 and TRBJ1-3; D is possibly TRBD1 (5 bases). CDR3 length equals 15 residues. V was clipped by 0 bases and J by 2 bases, with 8 bases between them. The germline V gene has CDR1 MNHEY and CDR2 SVGAGI. The CDR3 DNA follows: TGTGCCAGCAGTTACTCGGGGGGGGCTGGAAACACCATATATTTT. It codes for CASSYSGGAGNTIYF.

The J gene is TRBJ1-1, the V gene TRBV19, with D hard to call. The CDR3 sequence is 13 residues long. With 7 bases removed from V and 2 bases from J, the gap between germline ends came to 11 bases. CDR1 and CDR2 from the germline V gene are LNHDA and SQIVND (reference sequence). The DNA of the CDR3 is TGTGCCAGTACTTTCACAGTTAACACTGAAGCTTTCTTT. Translating gives CASTFTVNTEAFF.

CDR3 sequence: CASSFSRDWNTEAFF. CDR3 DNA: TGTGCCAGCAGTTTCTCCAGGGACTGGAACACTGAAGCTTTCTTT. The chain combines TRBV27 with TRBJ1-1, with D maybe TRBD1 (5 bases). CDR1 and CDR2 (germline): MNHEY, SMNVEV (reference sequence). V was shortened by 3 bases and J by 1 base, with 12 bases between the two germline ends. The CDR3 length is 15 residues.

V is TRBV9 and J is TRBJ2-5, with D possibly being TRBD2 (6 bases). V was pared by 0 bases and J by 4 bases, with 16 bases between. CDR3 length: 16 amino acids. Germline lookup yields CDR1 SGDLS and CDR2 YYNGEE. The CDR3 region has the DNA TGTGCCAGCAGCGTAGGGTCTGGTGGGACTTCAGAGACCCAGTACTTC. Its translation: CASSVGSGGTSETQYF.

The V and J genes are TRBV7-2 and TRBJ2-1, with D perhaps matching TRBD2 (5 bases). V gave up 2 bases and J gave up 1 base, with 9 bases separating them. CDR1 and CDR2 (germline): SGHTA, FQGNSA. There are 15 residues in the CDR3. CDR3 sequence: CASSLRWESYNEQFF. The CDR3 DNA follows: TGTGCCAGCAGCTTAAGATGGGAGTCCTACAATGAGCAGTTCTTC.